The TCR beta chain described here comes from a study of blood T cell repertoires in COVID-19 (dated by TCRdb to about 2020). Notes on the research overall: The collaborator samples originated in the United States, Italy and Spain and spanned the acute and convalescent phases of COVID-19. The material from the prospective study consisted of cDNA or gDNA derived from T cells, B-cell-depleted T cells, or PBMCs. The dataset comprised deeply sampled blood TCRbeta repertoires from subjects exposed to, actively infected with, or recovered from COVID-19. The repertoires were made available in a free public database intended to serve as a resource for research on the immune response to SARS-CoV-2. The samples were drawn from the first 160 participants of the ongoing ImmuneRACE study and from more than 1,000 subjects provided by 6 global collaborators. The sample metadata nearly always contained a de-identified subject ID, COVID-19 status, age in years and sex. HLA class I and class II types, where available, came from metadata supplied by the sample provider rather than from assay-based typing. Beyond this particular receptor, the publication reports: The amount of clinical and demographic metadata varied by source and participant and was provided uncurated.

The germline V and J ends show losses of 5 bases and 6 bases respectively, and no gene match explains 8 bases of the junction. The CDR3 has 15 amino acids, counting the end cysteine and phenylalanine. CDR3 DNA is the only sequence kept; it has 45 bases, read in frame from the first base. Looking up the germline V gene yields CDR1 SNHLY and CDR2 FYNNEI. Concerning this clone itself: The target of this receptor is not known. Base quality data are lacking; no much larger clone is found one base away.

Participants in the prospective study were enrolled through a virtual design, were aged roughly 18 to 95 years, and lived in 24 United States geographic areas. To assign participants to cohorts, the prospective study relied on clinical history that participants themselves reported in a screening survey and a study questionnaire. ImmuneRACE Cohort 3 recovered participants were defined by two consecutive negative NP/OP PCR tests, healthcare professional clearance, or symptom resolution. Mobile phlebotomists in the prospective study collected whole blood, serum and a nasopharyngeal or oropharyngeal swab from every participant. Over an approximately 2-month period, participants in the prospective study had the option of providing additional blood draws and questionnaires. Before DNA extraction, blood samples from the prospective study were shipped at room temperature or frozen. TCRbeta CDR3 regions were amplified from genomic DNA by means of the immunoSEQ Assay, a bias-controlled multiplex PCR. From the authors' description of their analysis: The number of nucleated cells in each sample was estimated from the amplification of reference gene primers within the assay. To quantify the absolute abundance of each unique TCRbeta CDR3 rearrangement, sequence reads were collapsed and filtered. For each sample, productive Simpson clonality was calculated by taking the square root of Simpson's diversity index across productive rearrangements. This immuneACCESS table, as held by TCRdb, lists in-frame sequences with V and J called but not all clones. Of the missing ones, under half trace to an unresolved V gene in checked studies; the others have no known cause. V, J and clone size were drawn from that table, and D and trimming were deduced from the DNA. This sample has 350,000 to 450,000 clones in its table, and roughly 80% of those were observed once. Of the sample, approximately 4.7% is held by the ten largest clones.

The sequence was collected from a woman aged 45-65 years who had recovered from COVID-19. Material for sequencing was PBMCs or T cells enriched from blood (not recorded which). The chain is encoded by TRBV2 joined to TRBJ2-2; TRBD2 aligns with 8 central bases. The CDR3 loop reads CASSWAGGLSGELFF. The nucleotide sequence reads TGTGCCAGCAGTTGGGCGGGGGGCCTATCCGGGGAGCTGTTTTTT.